This TCR beta chain was recovered during a study of T cell changes during pregnancy in multiple sclerosis. Germline CDR1 reads MGHRA; CDR2 reads YSYEKL. The trim removed 1 base at V and 2 bases at J, leaving 4 bases unmatched. This CDR3 comprises 15 residues. Only in-frame clones appear in the TCRdb table, and some are missing; sequencing was by immunoSEQ multiplex PCR. Among tens of thousands of clones listed, 85% to 90% were seen once. This clone was detected once. The receptor was isolated from a female donor in good health, enrolled as a control in a pregnancy study. V gene TRBV4-1 combines with J gene TRBJ2-7; 8 bases line up with TRBD2. The specimen was peripheral blood, collected after pregnancy. DNA of the CDR3: TGCGCCAGCAGCCAAGTTCGGACTAGCCCCTACGAGCAGTACTTC. This sequence encodes CASSQVRTSPYEQYF.